The rows below give T cell receptor beta chains drawn from one sample of a study of T cell responses to AZD1222 COVID-19 vaccine. Method: immunoSEQ multiplex PCR; TCRdb's copy keeps in-frame clones and lacks some. The sample consists of some 50,000 clones, around 87% of them appearing once. Sequenced material: peripheral blood, taken on day 0 of AZD1222 vaccination. These receptors were taken from an adult in good health. CDR3s include the opening cysteine and the closing phenylalanine or tryptophan. A D gene is named only where the DNA matches it firmly. Expanded clones are given a class, and other clones once, few, many or no size at all.

v_call	d_call	j_call	clone_size	cdr3_nt	cdr3_aa
TRBV2	-	TRBJ1-5	-	TGTGCCAGCAGTGAGGGCGGCTCCTCTAGGCAGCCCCAGCATTTT	CASSEGGSSRQPQHF
TRBV29-1	-	TRBJ2-1	few	TGCAGCGTTGATCGGAGGGCCCTCTACAATGAGCAGTTCTTC	CSVDRRALYNEQFF
TRBV5-8	-	TRBJ1-1	-	TGTGCCAGCGGGCTAGTAGCTTTCTTT	CASGLVAFF
TRBV20-1	-	TRBJ1-1	-	TGCAGTGCTAGTCCTCAGGGGAGGACTGAAGCTTTCTTT	CSASPQGRTEAFF
TRBV3-1/TRBV3-2	-	TRBJ1-2	hyperexpanded	TGTGCCAGCAGCCAAGAAGCGACAGATGTCTTAGGCTACACCTTC	CASSQEATDVLGYTF
TRBV12-3/TRBV12-4	-	TRBJ2-3	-	TGTGCCAGCAGTTTAAGAGCAGATGATACGCAGTATTTT	CASSLRADDTQYF
TRBV5-4	-	TRBJ2-1	-	TGTGCCAGCAGCGTCCCCGGCGCCTACAATGAGCAGTTCTTC	CASSVPGAYNEQFF
TRBV11-1	TRBD1	TRBJ2-7	few	TGTGCCAGCAGCTTATGGACAGGGAGAACCTACGAGCAGTACTTC	CASSLWTGRTYEQYF
TRBV28	-	TRBJ2-7	-	TGTGCCAGCAGTTTTGGACCCGGACTCCGCTACGAGCAGTACTTC	CASSFGPGLRYEQYF
TRBV10-3	TRBD2	TRBJ2-5	-	TGTGCCATCAGGGAGGGGACTAGCGACCAAGAGACCCAGTACTTC	CAIREGTSDQETQYF
TRBV7-8	-	TRBJ2-7	-	TGTGCCAGCATTCCTGATGGGGTATCTAAGGGCTACGAGCAGTACTTC	CASIPDGVSKGYEQYF
TRBV18	-	TRBJ2-5	once	TGTGCCAGCTCACCAAATCAAGAGACCCAGTACTTC	CASSPNQETQYF
TRBV6-5	-	TRBJ1-2	-	TGTGCCAGCAGTACCAGTGAGGGGTACTATGGCTACACCTTC	CASSTSEGYYGYTF